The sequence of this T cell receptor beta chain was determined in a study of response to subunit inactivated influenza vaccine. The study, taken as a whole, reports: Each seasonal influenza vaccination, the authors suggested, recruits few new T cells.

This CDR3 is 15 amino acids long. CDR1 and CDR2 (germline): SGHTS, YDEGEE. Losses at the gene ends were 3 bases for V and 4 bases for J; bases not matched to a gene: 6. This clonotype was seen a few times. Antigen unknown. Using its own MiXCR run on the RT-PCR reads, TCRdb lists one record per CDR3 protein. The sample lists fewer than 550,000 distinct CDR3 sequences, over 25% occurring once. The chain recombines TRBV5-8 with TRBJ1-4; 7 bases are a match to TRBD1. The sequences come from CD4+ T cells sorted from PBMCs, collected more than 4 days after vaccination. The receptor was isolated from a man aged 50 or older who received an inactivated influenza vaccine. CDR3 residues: CASSSGTAFNEKLFF. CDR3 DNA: TGTGCCAGCAGCTCGGGGACAGCATTTAATGAAAAACTGTTTTTT.